This T cell receptor (beta chain) stems from a study of shared clonotypes between healthy human individuals. This CDR3 has 17 amino acids. The V end lost 0 bases, the J end lost 1 base, and 15 bases lay between the germline ends. Germline V gene lookup returns CDR1 LGHNA and CDR2 YNFKEQ. Here immunoSEQ multiplex PCR was the method, and the copy in TCRdb shows in-frame clones only, minus some. The sample lists hundreds of thousands of clones, less than 80% seen once, with under 2% in the top ten. Material for sequencing was memory CD4+ T cells sorted from blood. Subset specified: CD45RA-negative fraction. The receptor's source is a woman aged 30 to 39 in good health. V gene TRBV4-2 combines with J gene TRBJ1-1, with D possibly matching TRBD1 (5 bases). The CDR3 DNA sequence: TGTGCCAGCAGCCAAGATAGGGCCCAGGGCTCGAACACTGAAGCTTTCTTT. Translating it yields CASSQDRAQGSNTEAFF.